The source of this TCR beta chain is a study of blood T cells in healthy people across ages. For the second PCR, which ran for roughly 6 to 11 cycles, a sample-barcoded 5' primer and a J-beta primer mix were used. A single record per CDR3 protein comes from TCRdb applying MiXCR to the 5' RACE reads. In the table there are more than 800,000 distinct CDR3 sequences, about 30% of which are singletons. This CDR3 has 15 residues. In germline, CDR1 is MNHNS, CDR2 SASEGT. The junction had 5 bases not matched to a gene; V was cut back by 0 bases and J by 3 bases. The sample was blood. The chain links TRBV6-1 to TRBJ2-7; 7 bases align to TRBD1. The sequence derives from a woman of 80 years or more in good health. This chain's CDR3 is CASSEAVSGGYEQYF. The DNA for the CDR3 is TGTGCCAGCAGTGAAGCGGTATCAGGGGGCTACGAGCAGTACTTC.